The 29 T cell receptor beta chains in this list originate from one sample, sequenced in a study of T cell responses to AZD1222 COVID-19 vaccine. TCRdb's copy holds only in-frame clones and misses some; the assay was immunoSEQ multiplex PCR. The sample lists some 130,000 clones; approximately 86% were seen once. This specimen was peripheral blood, taken 28 days after the second AZD1222 dose. These receptors were collected from an adult who received the AZD1222 COVID-19 vaccine.

The chain is built from TRBV5-1 and TRBJ1-2; D is unresolved. The CDR3 sequence is 14 residues long. With 5 bases removed from V and 9 bases from J, the gap between germline ends came to 20 bases. Germline V lookup: CDR1 SGHRS, CDR2 YFSETQ. The CDR3 DNA follows: TGCGCCAGCAGTAGCGGCAGCTCTATGGTTAGCTACACCTTC. The encoded protein is CASSSGSSMVSYTF. Filled out from reference TRBV5-1 and TRBJ1-2, the complete variable domain reads KAGVTQTPRYLIKTRGQQVTLSCSPISGHRSVSWYQQTPGQGLQFLFEYFSETQRNKGNFPGRFSGRQFSNSRSEMNVSTLELGDSALYLCASSSGSSMVSYTFGSGTRLTVV.

The chain combines TRBV28 with TRBJ2-7; 7 bases are a match to TRBD2. CDR3 length: 15 amino acids. J was trimmed by 1 base and V by 5 bases; bases with no gene match: 8. Germline V CDR1 and CDR2: MDHEN, SYDVKM. The CDR3 DNA reads as TGTGCCAGCAGTCCGCAAGGGACTACTTCCTACGAGCAGTACTTC. The encoded protein is CASSPQGTTSYEQYF. Using reference TRBV28 and TRBJ2-7 for the parts outside the CDR3, the full variable domain is DVKVTQSSRYLVKRTGEKVFLECVQDMDHENMFWYRQDPGLGLRLIYFSYDVKMKEKGDIPEGYSVSREKKERFSLILESASTNQTSMYLCASSPQGTTSYEQYFGPGTRLTVT.

The chain carries TRBV11-2 and TRBJ2-3; a weak D match, TRBD2 (6 bases). The V and J ends lost 1 base and 2 bases respectively, with 16 bases between them. This CDR3 has 17 amino acids. CDR1 and CDR2 (germline): SGHAT, FQNNGV. The CDR3 region is CASSLGPRLGNTDTQYF. The CDR3 DNA reads as TGTGCCAGCAGCTTAGGTCCTCGACTAGGAAACACAGATACGCAGTATTTT.

This chain connects TRBV1 to TRBJ2-1. TRBV1 represents a pseudogene. The CDR3 has 10 amino acids. This CDR3 reads CTSSHHEQFF. Written as DNA, the CDR3 is TGCACCAGCAGCCATCATGAGCAGTTCTTC.

V is TRBV19 and J is TRBJ1-2; TRBD1 matches at 12 bases. J lost 10 bases, V lost 3 bases, and 6 bases had no gene match. The CDR3 runs to 14 residues. Germline V gives CDR1 LNHDA, CDR2 SQIVND (reference sequence). The CDR3 loop is CASSIRGTGGIYTF. CDR3 DNA sequence: TGTGCCAGTAGTATCCGCGGGACAGGGGGCATCTACACCTTC. Using reference TRBV19 and TRBJ1-2 for the parts outside the CDR3, the full variable domain is DGGITQSPKYLFRKEGQNVTLSCEQNLNHDAMYWYRQDPGQGLRLIYYSQIVNDFQKGDIAEGYSVSREKKESFPLTVTSAQKNPTAFYLCASSIRGTGGIYTFGSGTRLTVV.

V is TRBV24-1 and J is TRBJ2-1; no firm D call. The ends were cut back, 1 base at V and 4 bases at J, with 13 bases in the middle. The CDR3 consists of 16 residues. The germline gives CDR1 KGHDR, CDR2 SFDVKD. The CDR3, as DNA: TGTGCCACCAGTGATTTAGGCGACCTCAATTACAATGAGCAGTTCTTC. Its translation is CATSDLGDLNYNEQFF.

The rearrangement joins TRBV5-1 to TRBJ2-5, with TRBD1 identical over 9 bases. J lost 2 bases, V lost 2 bases, and 4 bases had no gene match. The CDR3 covers 15 residues. CDR1 SGHRS and CDR2 YFSETQ come from the germline V gene. The CDR3: CASSLQGAWQETQYF. CDR3 nucleotides: TGCGCCAGCAGCTTACAGGGGGCATGGCAAGAGACCCAGTACTTC.

V usage is TRBV29-1 and J usage is TRBJ2-7, with 9 bases fitting TRBD2. CDR1 and CDR2 from the germline V gene are SQVTM and ANQGSEA. This CDR3 contains 12 residues. The V segment lost 4 bases and the J segment 7 bases; nucleotides outside the gene matches: 5. CDR3 in amino acids: CSVVAGGHEQYF. DNA of the CDR3: TGCAGCGTTGTTGCGGGAGGGCATGAGCAGTACTTC.

In this sample, this clone turned up a few times. This chain joins TRBV12-3 or TRBV12-4 and TRBJ1-6; D gene unclear. V lost 6 bases and J lost 10, with 10 bases in between. There are 12 residues in the CDR3. The CDR3 bases are TGTGCCAGCAGGCGGACCGAATCACCCCTCCACTTT. Its protein product is CASRRTESPLHF.

The chain employs TRBV6-5 and TRBJ2-2; perhaps TRBD2 as D (6 bases). Germline values: CDR1 MNHEY, CDR2 SVGAGI. The CDR3 has 13 residues. Trimming left V 6 bases short and J 1 base short, with 6 bases between. The CDR3 region has the DNA TGTGCCAGCAGGCGGGGGAACACCGGGGAGCTGTTTTTT. As protein: CASRRGNTGELFF.

The rearrangement links TRBV28 to TRBJ1-2, with D unresolved. This CDR3 spans 13 amino acids. CDR1 is MDHEN, CDR2 SYDVKM, per germline. The V end lost 4 bases, the J end lost 5 bases, and 11 bases lay between the germline ends. The CDR3 reads CASSSSVLYGYTF. The CDR3 nucleotides read TGTGCCAGCAGTTCGTCGGTTCTTTATGGCTACACCTTC.

The chain links TRBV14 to TRBJ1-6; tentatively, D is TRBD1 (5 bases). Trimming cost V 1 base and J 6 bases, with 19 bases left between them. The germline V gene has CDR1 SGHDN and CDR2 FVKESK. The length of the CDR3 is 18 residues. The DNA of the CDR3 is TGTGCCAGCAGCCAAGTAATTTATCCGTTGACAGCTAATTCACCCCTCCACTTT. Amino acid sequence: CASSQVIYPLTANSPLHF.

This clone was seen only once. This chain joins TRBV5-1 and TRBJ2-1; 9 positions match TRBD2. The CDR3 is 16 residues long. The V and J ends lost 1 base and 1 base, in that order; junction bases with no gene match: 3. Germline V gene sequence: CDR1 SGHRS, CDR2 YFSETQ. This CDR3 reads CASSLSSGGSYNEQFF. As DNA, the CDR3 is TGCGCCAGCAGCTTGTCCAGCGGGGGGTCCTACAATGAGCAGTTCTTC.

This chain joins TRBV20-1 and TRBJ2-7; the D gene is possibly TRBD2 (7 bases). The ends were cut back, 3 bases at V and 2 bases at J, with 14 bases in the middle. The CDR3 has 14 residues. Germline CDR1 and CDR2: DFQATT and SNEGSKA (reference sequence). The CDR3 DNA sequence: TGCAGTGCTAGTCACGGGGGGCTAACCTACGAGCAGTACTTC. This sequence encodes CSASHGGLTYEQYF.

The chain recombines TRBV6-5 with TRBJ1-2; 7 positions match TRBD1. Trimming at V came to 1 base and at J to 8 bases, leaving 10 bases not matched to a gene. The germline gives CDR1 MNHEY, CDR2 SVGAGI. The CDR3 consists of 15 residues. CDR3 sequence (DNA): TGTGCCAGCAGTTACTGGGCAGGGGGAACGGAGGGCTACACCTTC. This codes for CASSYWAGGTEGYTF.

The chain joins TRBV28 to TRBJ2-5; TRBD1 agrees at 10 bases. J was trimmed by 6 bases and V by 6 bases; bases with no gene match: 10. Germline CDR1 is MDHEN and CDR2 is SYDVKM. This CDR3 has 15 amino acids. CDR3 region: CASSSDRGREKTQYF. CDR3 in DNA: TGTGCCAGCAGCTCAGACAGGGGGCGCGAGAAGACCCAGTACTTC.

The V call is TRBV11-3, the J call TRBJ2-2, with 8 nucleotides matching TRBD1. Per germline, CDR1 SGHNT and CDR2 YENEEA. This CDR3 contains 17 residues. The V and J ends lost 0 bases and 1 base, in that order; junction bases with no gene match: 4. The CDR3 sequence is CASSLDFGTGNTGELFF. The CDR3 DNA reads TGTGCCAGCAGCTTAGATTTTGGGACAGGGAACACCGGGGAGCTGTTTTTT.

CDR3: CASSELGGGYTF. The CDR3 bases are TGTGCCAGCAGTGAACTCGGCGGTGGCTACACCTTC. The chain employs TRBV2 and TRBJ1-2; D gene uncertain. The CDR3 contains 12 residues. CDR1 is SNHLY, CDR2 FYNNEI, per germline. The ends were cut back, 2 bases at V and 7 bases at J, with 8 bases in the middle. The whole variable domain, filled in from reference TRBV2 and TRBJ1-2, reads EPEVTQTPSHQVTQMGQEVILRCVPISNHLYFYWYRQILGQKVEFLVSFYNNEISEKSEIFDDQFSVERPDGSNFTLKIRSTKLEDSAMYFCASSELGGGYTFGSGTRLTVV.

This clone has a single count. The rearrangement uses TRBV18 and TRBJ1-5; 11 nucleotides match TRBD1. The CDR3 runs to 14 residues. The V gene end was trimmed by 2 bases and the J gene end by 7 bases; junction bases not matched to a gene: 1. The germline gives CDR1 KGHSH, CDR2 LQKENI. CDR3 region: CASSPGTGGQPQHF. CDR3 in DNA: TGTGCCAGCTCACCAGGGACAGGGGGACAGCCCCAGCATTTT.

This chain joins TRBV30 and TRBJ2-5; 7 nucleotides line up with TRBD1. After removal of 2 bases from V and 1 base from J, the junction contained 7 bases not matched to a gene. The germline V gene has CDR1 GTSNPN and CDR2 SVGIG (reference sequence). CDR3 length: 15 residues. In DNA, the CDR3 is TGTGCCTGGAGTCATCCACAGGGGTTCCAAGAGACCCAGTACTTC. Its protein is CAWSHPQGFQETQYF.

This chain joins TRBV5-1 and TRBJ2-3, with D possibly being TRBD1 (6 bases). The CDR3 is made up of 15 amino acids. Germline values: CDR1 SGHRS, CDR2 YFSETQ. Trimming cost V 4 bases and J 2 bases, with 14 bases left between them. As DNA, the CDR3 is TGCGCCAGCAGCGCCCGGACAGAAAACACAGATACGCAGTATTTT. Translating gives CASSARTENTDTQYF.

CDR3 bases: TGTGCCAGCAGCCGACCTCCAAATGAGCAGTTCTTC. Translating it yields CASSRPPNEQFF. The chain combines TRBV5-6 with TRBJ2-1; D gene uncertain. The CDR3 spans 12 residues. Germline CDR1 is SGHDT and CDR2 is YYEEEE. V was shortened by 4 bases and J by 7 bases, with 9 bases between the two germline ends.

For the CDR3, the DNA is TGTGCCAGCAGTCTCCGTCCGGGGAGGAATGAGCAGTTCTTC. This translates into CASSLRPGRNEQFF. V is TRBV6-5 and J is TRBJ2-1; D might be TRBD2 (6 bases). The CDR3 contains 14 residues. CDR1 and CDR2 (germline): MNHEY, SVGAGI. Trimming removed 5 bases at V and 7 bases at J, with 15 bases between.

This clone was counted once. The J gene is TRBJ2-7, the V gene TRBV30; the match to TRBD1 covers 8 bases. CDR1 GTSNPN and CDR2 SVGIG come from the germline V gene (reference sequence). The CDR3 covers 14 residues. V lost 5 bases and J lost 5; bases outside the gene matches: 11. The CDR3 region is CAWEAGGLRNEQYF. In DNA form, the CDR3 reads TGTGCCTGGGAGGCAGGGGGCTTAAGGAACGAGCAGTACTTC.

The V and J genes are TRBV12-3 or TRBV12-4 and TRBJ2-7, with D uncertain. This CDR3 has 12 amino acids. V lost 1 base to trimming and J lost 4 bases, with 5 bases between them. The CDR3 DNA reads as TGTGCCAGCAGTTTAGACCCATACGAGCAGTACTTC. The encoded protein is CASSLDPYEQYF.

V and J are TRBV27 and TRBJ2-1; 10 bases are shared with TRBD2. CDR3 length: 15 residues. From germline, CDR1 is MNHEY and CDR2 SMNVEV (reference sequence). J was trimmed by 4 bases and V by 8 bases; bases with no gene match: 8. CDR3 coding DNA: TGTGCCAGCTGGTTGAGCGGGGGGGTTTACAATGAGCAGTTCTTC. This gives the protein CASWLSGGVYNEQFF.

CDR3 protein: CASTRGLNTEAFF. For the CDR3, the DNA is TGTGCCAGCACCAGGGGACTGAACACTGAAGCTTTCTTT. This chain connects TRBV6-5 to TRBJ1-1; a possible D gene is TRBD1 (6 bases). CDR3 length: 13 amino acids. Trimming removed 7 bases at V and 0 bases at J, with 9 bases between. CDR1 is MNHEY, CDR2 SVGAGI, per germline.

The rearrangement links TRBV12-3 or TRBV12-4 to TRBJ2-1; D is ambiguous. The CDR3 loop spans 13 amino acids. Between the trimmed V and J ends, which lost 6 bases and 7 bases, there was a span of 13 bases. CDR3 nucleotides: TGTGCCAGCAGGCAAACTGGACGAAATGAGCAGTTCTTC. Protein sequence: CASRQTGRNEQFF.

J is TRBJ2-5 and V is TRBV7-9; D gene unclear. This CDR3 contains 16 residues. Trimming removed 5 bases from V and 1 base from J, with 17 bases in between. Germline V gene lookup returns CDR1 SEHNR and CDR2 FQNEAQ (reference sequence). CDR3: CASSLPSWAAQETQYF. The DNA for the CDR3 is TGTGCCAGCAGCCTCCCCTCCTGGGCAGCCCAAGAGACCCAGTACTTC. Complete variable domain (other parts from reference TRBV7-9 and TRBJ2-5): DTGVSQNPRHKITKRGQNVTFRCDPISEHNRLYWYRQTLGQGPEFLTYFQNEAQLEKSRLLSDRFSAERPKGSFSTLEIQRTEQGDSAMYLCASSLPSWAAQETQYFGPGTRLLVL.